This passage covers 26 T cell receptor beta chains from one sample sequenced in a study of cytomegalovirus exposure and HLA in healthy donors (dated by TCRdb to about 2017). Library preparation was by the immunoSEQ multiplex PCR assay. For the multiplex PCR, a mixture combining 60 forward primers for TCR Vbeta segments and 13 reverse primers for TCR Jbeta segments was used. Not all clones reach the TCRdb copy of this immuneACCESS table, which keeps in-frame sequences only. Checked studies attribute under half of the gap to unresolved V genes and leave the rest unexplained. A total of roughly 240,000 clones appear in this sample, about 80% of them only once. The ten top clones hold more than 5% of the sample. The sample taken for sequencing was PBMCs. These receptors all stem from a woman aged 40 to 55 in good health and CMV-seropositive.

The genes are TRBV19 and TRBJ2-7; TRBD2 agrees at 8 bases. V shed 5 bases, J shed 3 bases, and the junction held 3 bases outside the gene matches. The CDR3 consists of 13 residues. Germline V CDR1 and CDR2: LNHDA, SQIVND (reference sequence). The CDR3 region is CASSAGGFYEQYF. The DNA of the CDR3 is TGTGCCAGTAGTGCGGGGGGCTTCTACGAGCAGTACTTC. Filled out from reference TRBV19 and TRBJ2-7, the complete variable domain reads DGGITQSPKYLFRKEGQNVTLSCEQNLNHDAMYWYRQDPGQGLRLIYYSQIVNDFQKGDIAEGYSVSREKKESFPLTVTSAQKNPTAFYLCASSAGGFYEQYFGPGTRLTVT.

This clone has only one observation. The V call is TRBV9, the J call TRBJ2-3; 9 bases map to TRBD2. Germline-derived CDR1 and CDR2 are SGDLS and YYNGEE. The CDR3 has 16 residues. The ends lost 0 bases at V and 8 bases at J; junction bases unmatched: 10. CDR3 DNA sequence: TGTGCCAGCAGCGTAGCCGAGCGGGAGGCTTTTGGTACGCAGTATTTT. Protein product: CASSVAEREAFGTQYF. The full variable domain, rest sourced from reference TRBV9 and TRBJ2-3, is DSGVTQTPKHLITATGQRVTLRCSPRSGDLSVYWYQQSLDQGLQFLIQYYNGEERAKGNILERFSAQQFPDLHSELNLSSLELGDSALYFCASSVAEREAFGTQYFGPGTRLTVL.

This clone was picked up a small number of times. The chain has TRBV6-6 and TRBJ2-3; 9 bases fit TRBD1. CDR1 and CDR2 from the germline V gene are MNHNY and SVGAGI (reference sequence). Trimming took 2 bases from V and 4 from J; bases not matched to a gene: 7. The length of the CDR3 is 16 residues. CDR3 residues: CASSYRGQGRADTQYF. The CDR3 DNA is TGTGCCAGCAGTTACCGGGGACAGGGAAGGGCAGATACGCAGTATTTT.

The chain couples TRBV4-3 to TRBJ1-1, with 7 bases matching TRBD1. The CDR3 is made up of 16 amino acids. Losses at the gene ends were 3 bases for V and 1 base for J; bases not matched to a gene: 8. Germline V CDR1 and CDR2: LGHNA, YSLEER. CDR3 coding DNA: TGCGCCAGCAGCCATGGTCTAGGACAGGCGAACACTGAAGCTTTCTTT. It encodes CASSHGLGQANTEAFF.

The rearrangement links TRBV9 to TRBJ2-5, with D possibly matching TRBD2 (6 bases). V lost 3 bases to trimming and J lost 4 bases, with 16 bases between them. This CDR3 comprises 15 residues. Germline CDR1 and CDR2: SGDLS and YYNGEE. This chain's CDR3 is CASSDSGLSSETQYF. In DNA, the CDR3 is TGTGCCAGCAGCGACTCGGGACTTTCATCAGAGACCCAGTACTTC.

This chain links TRBV10-3 with TRBJ2-7; the match to TRBD2 covers 13 bases. After removal of 9 bases from V and 6 bases from J, the junction contained 8 bases not matched to a gene. The CDR3 extends over 14 amino acids. Per germline, CDR1 ENHRY and CDR2 SYGVKD. Here the CDR3 DNA reads TGTGCCATTGGACTAGCGGGAGCTTCGGGCGAGCAGTACTTC. This codes for CAIGLAGASGEQYF.

This clone was recorded a few times. Other nucleotide sequences from this sample produce the same CDR3. CDR3 region: CASRDRGYEQYF. CDR3 nucleotide sequence: TGTGCCAGCCGGGACAGAGGCTACGAGCAGTACTTC. The chain joins TRBV19 to TRBJ2-7, with 7 bases matching TRBD1. The CDR3 is 12 amino acids. From germline, CDR1 is LNHDA and CDR2 SQIVND (reference sequence). V lost 9 bases to trimming and J lost 3 bases; unmatched junction nucleotides: 5.

This clone has a single count. V and J are TRBV7-2 and TRBJ2-1; the D gene is possibly TRBD1 (5 bases). The germline V gene encodes CDR1 SGHTA and CDR2 FQGNSA. The CDR3 runs 13 residues. Trimming left V 1 base short and J 10 bases short, with 11 bases between. CDR3 bases: TGTGCCAGCAGCTTAGGACCCGACAGAGAGCAGTTCTTC. Translating gives CASSLGPDREQFF.

The V and J genes are TRBV5-1 and TRBJ2-1, with TRBD2 matching over 14 bases. Germline values: CDR1 SGHRS, CDR2 YFSETQ. The CDR3 sequence is 20 residues long. Losses at the gene ends were 0 bases for V and 5 bases for J; bases not matched to a gene: 13. The CDR3 is CASSLVFEGLAGVRNNEQFF. CDR3 DNA: TGCGCCAGCAGCTTGGTTTTTGAGGGACTAGCGGGGGTGAGGAACAATGAGCAGTTCTTC.

The rearrangement joins TRBV9 to TRBJ1-4; 7 bases are a match to TRBD1. The germline V gene has CDR1 SGDLS and CDR2 YYNGEE. This CDR3 has 17 residues. Unmatched junction bases numbered 10, after V lost 4 bases and J lost 1 base. The CDR3 nucleotides are TGTGCCAGCAGCAGTAACAGGGGATTGGGAACTAATGAAAAACTGTTTTTT. Amino acid sequence: CASSSNRGLGTNEKLFF.

V usage is TRBV19 and J usage is TRBJ1-5, with 8 bases that match TRBD1. Germline-derived CDR1 and CDR2 are LNHDA and SQIVND (reference sequence). V was pared by 1 base and J by 0 bases, with 2 bases of the junction left unmatched. CDR3 length: 16 amino acids. The CDR3 coding sequence is TGTGCCAGTAGTATAGGGACAGGGAATAGCAATCAGCCCCAGCATTTT. Residues: CASSIGTGNSNQPQHF.

The rearrangement links TRBV7-3 to TRBJ2-3; TRBD2 matches 11 bases. There are 16 residues in the CDR3. The V segment lost 1 base and the J segment 4 bases; nucleotides outside the gene matches: 4. Germline V gives CDR1 SGHTA, CDR2 FQGTGA. CDR3 residues: CASSLISGGESDTQYF. CDR3 nucleotides: TGTGCCAGCAGCTTAATTAGCGGGGGGGAATCAGATACGCAGTATTTT.

The chain joins TRBV6-5 to TRBJ2-1; 7 bases fit TRBD2. In germline, CDR1 is MNHEY, CDR2 SVGAGI. This CDR3 has 14 amino acids. J gave up 7 bases and V 5 bases, and 8 bases lay outside the gene matches. CDR3 region: CASSRRLATNEQFF. The CDR3 nucleotides are TGTGCCAGCAGTAGGAGACTAGCAACGAATGAGCAGTTCTTC.

The genes are TRBV5-4 and TRBJ2-4; the D gene is possibly TRBD2 (6 bases). Germline V gives CDR1 SGHNT, CDR2 YYREEE (reference sequence). Deletions cut 2 bases from V and 0 bases from J, with 9 bases between. The CDR3 is 15 amino acids. CDR3 nucleotides: TGTGCCAGCAGCTTATCGCGGGAAGCCAAAAACATTCAGTACTTC. The encoded protein is CASSLSREAKNIQYF.

This clone showed up just a few times. The CDR3 loop reads CASSQGGEYYGYTF. The CDR3 DNA reads as TGCGCCAGCAGCCAAGGGGGCGAGTACTATGGCTACACCTTC. V gene TRBV4-3 combines with J gene TRBJ1-2, with D possibly being TRBD1 (5 bases). Trimming pared 1 base from V and 3 bases from J, leaving 9 bases between. The CDR3 is 14 residues long. Germline assignment: CDR1 LGHNA and CDR2 YSLEER.

This rearrangement joins TRBV7-2 to TRBJ2-5; 14 bases agree with TRBD2. Trimming took 5 bases from V and 2 from J; bases not matched to a gene: 4. This CDR3 spans 16 amino acids. Germline loops: CDR1 SGHTA, CDR2 FQGNSA. The CDR3, as DNA: TGTGCCAGCAGCGCAGGACTAGCGGGGGGTCAAGAGACCCAGTACTTC. Translating gives CASSAGLAGGQETQYF.

This rearrangement joins TRBV2 to TRBJ2-2; tentatively, D is TRBD1 (6 bases). The CDR3 totals 14 residues. Trimming shortened V by 8 bases and J by 2 bases, and 12 bases separated the two germline ends. From germline, CDR1 is SNHLY and CDR2 FYNNEI. CDR3 sequence reads: CASVRTDNTGELFF. The CDR3 nucleotides read TGTGCCAGCGTTCGGACAGATAACACCGGGGAGCTGTTTTTT.

This clone came up once. The chain carries TRBV30 and TRBJ2-1, with TRBD2 identical over 14 bases. The CDR3 is 15 residues long. The V segment lost 1 base and the J segment 15 bases; nucleotides outside the gene matches: 11. Per germline, CDR1 GTSNPN and CDR2 SVGIG (reference sequence). CDR3 protein: CAWSDTRGLAGGRFF. The CDR3 DNA follows: TGTGCCTGGAGTGATACTCGAGGACTAGCGGGAGGAAGGTTCTTC.

This clone occurred a few times. This chain uses TRBV5-1 with TRBJ1-3; D gene unclear. The V gene lost 4 bases and the J gene lost 6 bases, with 8 bases spanning the gap. The CDR3 is 12 amino acids. Germline CDR1 is SGHRS and CDR2 is YFSETQ. This CDR3 is CASSGGINTIYF. CDR3 DNA: TGCGCCAGCAGCGGCGGTATAAACACCATATATTTT.

This clone was counted between two and nine times. The rearrangement links TRBV30 to TRBJ2-1; D perhaps matches TRBD2 (6 bases). Trimming removed 2 bases from V and 9 bases from J, with 20 bases in between. The CDR3 runs 15 residues. Germline CDR1 reads GTSNPN; CDR2 reads SVGIG (reference sequence). The DNA of the CDR3 is TGTGCCTGGAGTCGGGACTCAACTGTGCTAAGTGAGCAGTTCTTC. It yields the protein CAWSRDSTVLSEQFF. The variable domain in full, completed from reference TRBV30 and TRBJ2-1, reads SQTIHQWPATLVQPVGSPLSLECTVEGTSNPNLYWYRQAAGRGLQLLFYSVGIGQISSEVPQNLSASRPQDRQFILSSKKLLLSDSGFYLCAWSRDSTVLSEQFFGPGTRLTVL.

The V and J genes are TRBV2 and TRBJ2-2, with TRBD2 matching 11 bases. With V trimmed by 6 bases and J by 4 bases, 4 bases remained unmatched. Germline V gene lookup returns CDR1 SNHLY and CDR2 FYNNEI. CDR3 length: 15 amino acids. Here the CDR3 DNA reads TGTGCCAGCAGGGCCGGACTAGCGGGCACCGGGGAGCTGTTTTTT. This sequence encodes CASRAGLAGTGELFF.

The gene calls are TRBV2 and TRBJ1-3, with D perhaps matching TRBD1 (6 bases). Germline assignment: CDR1 SNHLY and CDR2 FYNNEI. The CDR3 sequence is 14 residues long. Deletions cut 6 bases from V and 4 bases from J, with 13 bases between. Written as DNA, the CDR3 is TGTGCCAGCAGGATACAGGGACCAGGAAACACCATATATTTT. Protein sequence: CASRIQGPGNTIYF.

Only one count was recorded for this clone. V usage is TRBV5-1 and J usage is TRBJ2-1, with 11 bases matching TRBD1. V lost 1 base, J lost 7 bases, and 7 bases stayed unmatched. The CDR3 covers 16 residues. Germline assignment: CDR1 SGHRS and CDR2 YFSETQ. CDR3 protein: CASSLSRTGGSNEQFF. DNA of the CDR3: TGCGCCAGCAGCTTGTCCAGGACAGGGGGCTCAAATGAGCAGTTCTTC.

This clone appeared a single time. The chain uses TRBV7-2 and TRBJ1-1, with D hard to call. This CDR3 spans 15 amino acids. Trimming pared 1 base from V and 1 base from J, leaving 10 bases between. The germline V gene has CDR1 SGHTA and CDR2 FQGNSA. As DNA, the CDR3 is TGTGCCAGCAGCTTAGTAGCCAGTGGGAACACTGAAGCTTTCTTT. Protein: CASSLVASGNTEAFF.

Note on this clone: The sample carries other DNA sequences with the same CDR3. The chain recombines TRBV7-9 with TRBJ2-7; D possibly corresponds to TRBD2 (6 bases). V was pared by 5 bases and J by 0 bases, with 11 bases between. In germline, CDR1 is SEHNR, CDR2 FQNEAQ (reference sequence). The length of the CDR3 is 14 residues. CDR3 DNA sequence: TGTGCCAGCAGCCGGGACTCGACCTCCTACGAGCAGTACTTC. Protein: CASSRDSTSYEQYF.

The rearrangement uses TRBV7-2 and TRBJ1-2, with 9 bases fitting TRBD1. The V gene's germline CDR1 is SGHTA and CDR2 FQGNSA. Trimming removed 4 bases from V and 5 bases from J; junction bases left unmatched: 2. The CDR3 loop spans 13 amino acids. CDR3 DNA sequence: TGTGCCAGCAGCTGGGACAGGGCGTATGGCTACACCTTC. This gives the protein CASSWDRAYGYTF. Combining the CDR3 with reference TRBV7-2 and TRBJ1-2 gives the whole variable domain GAGVSQSPSNKVTEKGKDVELRCDPISGHTALYWYRQSLGQGLEFLIYFQGNSAPDKSGLPSDRFSAERTGGSVSTLTIQRTQQEDSAVYLCASSWDRAYGYTFGSGTRLTVV.